This T cell receptor beta chain was captured by sequencing in a study of T cells in Graves' hyperthyroidism and ophthalmopathy. Amplification of TCR beta CDR3 regions was performed using RNA transcripts as template. Using the HTBI primer set, a first-round RT-PCR was run on the TCR CDR3. TCRdb ran MiXCR on the multiplex PCR reads and lists one entry per CDR3 protein. The sample shows around 700,000 distinct CDR3 sequences, around a sixth of them seen only once. This clonotype came up many times. Between the trimmed V and J ends, which lost 6 bases and 5 bases, there was a span of 8 bases. CDR3 length: 12 residues. Germline lookup yields CDR1 SNHLY and CDR2 FYNNEI.

The rearrangement uses TRBV2 and TRBJ1-5, with no clear D. The clonotype comes from a woman in her fifties or sixties with Graves' hyperthyroidism that later progressed to Graves' ophthalmopathy. Sequencing was performed on blood. CDR3 coding DNA: TGTGCCAGCAGATTACCCCATCAGCCCCAGCATTTT. Its translation is CASRLPHQPQHF.